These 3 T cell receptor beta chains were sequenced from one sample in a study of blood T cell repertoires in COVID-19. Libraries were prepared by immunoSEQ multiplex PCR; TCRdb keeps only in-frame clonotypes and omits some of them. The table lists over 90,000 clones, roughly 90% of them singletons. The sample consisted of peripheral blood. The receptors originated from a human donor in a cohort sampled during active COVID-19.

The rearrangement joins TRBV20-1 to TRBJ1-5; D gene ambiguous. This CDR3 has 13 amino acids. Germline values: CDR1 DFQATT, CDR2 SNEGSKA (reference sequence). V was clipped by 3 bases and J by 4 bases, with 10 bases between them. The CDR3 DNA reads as TGCAGTGCTAGTTTGGGGAGAAATCAGCCCCAGCATTTT. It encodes CSASLGRNQPQHF.

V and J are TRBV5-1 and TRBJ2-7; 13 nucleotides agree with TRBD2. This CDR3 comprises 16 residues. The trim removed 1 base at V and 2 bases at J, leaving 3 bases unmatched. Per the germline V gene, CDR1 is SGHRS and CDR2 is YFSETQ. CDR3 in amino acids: CASSLRLAGGTYEQYF. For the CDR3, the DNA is TGCGCCAGCAGCTTGAGACTAGCGGGAGGAACCTACGAGCAGTACTTC.

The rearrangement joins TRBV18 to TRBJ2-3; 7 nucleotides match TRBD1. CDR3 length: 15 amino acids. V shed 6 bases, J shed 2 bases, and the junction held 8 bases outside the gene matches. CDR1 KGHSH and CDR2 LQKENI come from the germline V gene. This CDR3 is CASSPKGAVTDTQYF. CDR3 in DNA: TGTGCCAGCTCTCCCAAGGGGGCTGTCACAGATACGCAGTATTTT.